Each of the 10 T cell receptor beta chains below was sequenced from the same sample in a study of cytomegalovirus exposure and HLA in healthy donors. The method was immunoSEQ multiplex PCR; TCRdb's version includes in-frame clones alone and lacks a portion of them. The table lists around 250,000 clones, roughly 88% of them singletons. Sequenced sample: PBMCs. Receptors originate from a woman aged 25 to 39 in good health and CMV-seronegative.

This clone has just one count. The V call is TRBV28, the J call TRBJ1-5; D remains ambiguous. The V end was cut by 3 bases, the J end by 0 bases, with 9 bases between. The CDR3 runs 15 residues. Germline V gene data show CDR1 as MDHEN and CDR2 as SYDVKM. The CDR3 here is CASSFTVYSNQPQHF. In DNA, the CDR3 is TGTGCCAGCAGTTTCACAGTCTATAGCAATCAGCCCCAGCATTTT.

This clone occurred a few times. The genes are TRBV9 and TRBJ1-1, with D perhaps TRBD1 (6 bases). Germline loops: CDR1 SGDLS, CDR2 YYNGEE. Deletions cut 3 bases from V and 1 base from J, with 13 bases between. This CDR3 comprises 15 residues. CDR3 nucleotide sequence: TGTGCCAGCAGCGCAGGGGACGGTTCGAACACTGAAGCTTTCTTT. This codes for CASSAGDGSNTEAFF.

V gene TRBV9 combines with J gene TRBJ2-1; 10 nucleotides align to TRBD2. Looked up from germline, CDR1 is SGDLS and CDR2 is YYNGEE. V lost 0 bases and J lost 6; bases outside the gene matches: 3. The CDR3 sequence is 15 residues long. The CDR3 reads CASSVVPSGSNEQFF. The CDR3 DNA sequence: TGTGCCAGCAGCGTAGTACCTAGCGGGAGCAATGAGCAGTTCTTC.

The V gene is TRBV4-2, the J gene TRBJ2-2; TRBD2 aligns across 7 bases. Trimming took 1 base from V and 8 from J; bases not matched to a gene: 10. The CDR3 has 16 amino acids. Germline values: CDR1 LGHNA, CDR2 YNFKEQ. CDR3 sequence (DNA): TGTGCCAGCAGCCAAGTACAGCGGGACCGACGAGGGGAGCTGTTTTTT. This encodes CASSQVQRDRRGELFF.

This clone was detected only a few times. V usage is TRBV7-9 and J usage is TRBJ1-1; no reliable D call. CDR1 SEHNR and CDR2 FQNEAQ come from the germline V gene (reference sequence). CDR3 length: 14 residues. V lost 6 bases and J lost 1, with 12 bases in between. CDR3 DNA: TGTGCCAGCAGGAGGACCCCAAGGAACACTGAAGCTTTCTTT. Its translation is CASRRTPRNTEAFF.

The genes are TRBV18 and TRBJ2-1; 11 bases agree with TRBD1. Germline lookup yields CDR1 KGHSH and CDR2 LQKENI. Losses at the gene ends were 3 bases for V and 4 bases for J; bases not matched to a gene: 2. The CDR3 runs 15 residues. Here the CDR3 reads CASSPGTGGYNEQFF. Here the CDR3 DNA reads TGTGCCAGCTCACCCGGGACAGGGGGATACAATGAGCAGTTCTTC.

V is TRBV15 and J is TRBJ2-7, with 7 bases lining up with TRBD2. The ends lost 3 bases at V and 5 bases at J; junction bases unmatched: 13. The CDR3 runs 16 residues. Germline V gene lookup returns CDR1 LNHNV and CDR2 YYDKDF (reference sequence). The CDR3 protein is CATSRGSGGREDEQYF. CDR3 sequence (DNA): TGTGCCACCAGCAGGGGCAGCGGCGGGAGAGAAGACGAGCAGTACTTC.

The rearrangement links TRBV27 to TRBJ2-3, with 9 bases lining up with TRBD2. The CDR3 totals 15 residues. Germline trimming cut 10 bases from V and 2 bases from J; bases unmatched to any gene: 10. Germline V gives CDR1 MNHEY, CDR2 SMNVEV (reference sequence). The CDR3 is CAIAPGLADTDTQYF. The CDR3 coding sequence is TGTGCCATCGCTCCGGGACTAGCAGACACAGATACGCAGTATTTT.

V is TRBV7-6 and J is TRBJ2-7, with a weak D call TRBD2 (6 bases). CDR1 is SGHVS and CDR2 is FNYEAQ in the germline V gene. This CDR3 is 14 amino acids long. With 3 bases removed from V and 3 bases from J, the gap between germline ends came to 12 bases. CDR3 sequence (DNA): TGTGCCAGCAGCTTTTGCGGGGACCACTACGAGCAGTACTTC. It codes for CASSFCGDHYEQYF.

This clone was recorded once. This chain links TRBV27 with TRBJ2-3; possibly TRBD2 for D (5 bases). V lost 3 bases and J 6 bases, leaving 10 bases between the germline ends. The V gene's germline CDR1 is MNHEY and CDR2 SMNVEV (reference sequence). This CDR3 contains 13 residues. The CDR3 reads CASSFLRGDTQYF. CDR3 bases: TGTGCCAGCAGTTTCCTCCGCGGGGATACGCAGTATTTT.